This T cell receptor (beta chain) was found in a study of radiotherapy plus CTLA-4 blockade in lung cancer. Germline loops: CDR1 SGHDT, CDR2 YYEEEE. The CDR3 is 16 amino acids. V shed 5 bases and J 7 bases; nucleotides not matched to a gene: 12. Details on this clone: The antigen remains undetermined.

Profiled with immunoSEQ multiplex PCR; TCRdb holds only in-frame clones, not every one. The sample lists 25,000 to 35,000 clones; roughly four fifths were seen once. Study-level points and caveats: Clones derived from tumor TCRs expanded in blood after radiotherapy plus ipilimumab. How blood T cell clones changed early, along with interferon-beta, reportedly forecast response best.

The chain has TRBV5-6 and TRBJ1-4; 9 positions match TRBD1. Sequenced here: peripheral blood, sampled from a patient treated with radiotherapy plus ipilimumab. The source of this sequence is a human donor with non-small cell lung cancer who had stable disease on radiotherapy plus ipilimumab. CDR3 sequence (DNA): TGTGCCAGCAGTCCGGACAGGGGATCGAAGACTGAAAAACTGTTTTTT. Amino acid sequence: CASSPDRGSKTEKLFF.